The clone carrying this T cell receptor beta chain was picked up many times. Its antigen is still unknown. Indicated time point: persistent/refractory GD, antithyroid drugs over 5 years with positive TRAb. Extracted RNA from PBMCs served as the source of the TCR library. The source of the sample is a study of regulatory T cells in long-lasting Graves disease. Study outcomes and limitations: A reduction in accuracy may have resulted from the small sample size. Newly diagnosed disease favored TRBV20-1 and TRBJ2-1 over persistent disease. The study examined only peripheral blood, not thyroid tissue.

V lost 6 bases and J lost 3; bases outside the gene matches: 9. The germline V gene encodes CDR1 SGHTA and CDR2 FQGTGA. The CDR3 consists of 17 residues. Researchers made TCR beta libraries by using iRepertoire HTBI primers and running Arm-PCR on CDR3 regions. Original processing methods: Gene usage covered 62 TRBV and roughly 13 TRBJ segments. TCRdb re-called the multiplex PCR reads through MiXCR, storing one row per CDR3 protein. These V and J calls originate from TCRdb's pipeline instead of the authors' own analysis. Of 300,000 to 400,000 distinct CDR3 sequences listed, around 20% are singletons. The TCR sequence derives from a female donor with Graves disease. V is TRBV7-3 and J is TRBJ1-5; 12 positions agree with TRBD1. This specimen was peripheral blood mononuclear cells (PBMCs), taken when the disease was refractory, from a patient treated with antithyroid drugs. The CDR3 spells CASRIRDRGPANQPQHF. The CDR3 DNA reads TGTGCCAGCAGAATCCGGGACAGGGGGCCGGCCAATCAGCCCCAGCATTTT. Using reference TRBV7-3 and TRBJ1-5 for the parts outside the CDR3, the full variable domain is GAGVSQTPSNKVTEKGKYVELRCDPISGHTALYWYRQSLGQGPEFLIYFQGTGAADDSGLPNDRFFAVRPEGSVSTLKIQRTERGDSAVYLCASRIRDRGPANQPQHFGDGTRLSIL.